The clone carrying this TCR beta chain has ten or more counts. Isolated RNA was reverse transcribed in full, so expressed TCRB transcripts were sequenced. This table comes from immunoSEQ multiplex PCR, and its TCRdb copy is limited to in-frame clones, with some not included. The sample holds about 290,000 clones; under 8.5% are singletons and the top ten take roughly 1%. Germline-derived CDR1 and CDR2 are SGHRS and YFSETQ. V lost 6 bases and J lost 4, with 13 bases in between. This CDR3 is built from 13 residues. These data come from a study of beta chain features in type 1 diabetes. The clonotype originates from a woman under 30 in good health. Input material: central memory CD4+ T cells from blood. The chain employs TRBV5-1 and TRBJ2-5; D is perhaps TRBD1 (6 bases). The CDR3 here is CASTQGIGETQYF. For the CDR3, the DNA is TGCGCCAGCACCCAGGGGATCGGAGAGACCCAGTACTTC. The whole variable domain, filled in from reference TRBV5-1 and TRBJ2-5, reads KAGVTQTPRYLIKTRGQQVTLSCSPISGHRSVSWYQQTPGQGLQFLFEYFSETQRNKGNFPGRFSGRQFSNSRSEMNVSTLELGDSALYLCASTQGIGETQYFGPGTRLLVL.